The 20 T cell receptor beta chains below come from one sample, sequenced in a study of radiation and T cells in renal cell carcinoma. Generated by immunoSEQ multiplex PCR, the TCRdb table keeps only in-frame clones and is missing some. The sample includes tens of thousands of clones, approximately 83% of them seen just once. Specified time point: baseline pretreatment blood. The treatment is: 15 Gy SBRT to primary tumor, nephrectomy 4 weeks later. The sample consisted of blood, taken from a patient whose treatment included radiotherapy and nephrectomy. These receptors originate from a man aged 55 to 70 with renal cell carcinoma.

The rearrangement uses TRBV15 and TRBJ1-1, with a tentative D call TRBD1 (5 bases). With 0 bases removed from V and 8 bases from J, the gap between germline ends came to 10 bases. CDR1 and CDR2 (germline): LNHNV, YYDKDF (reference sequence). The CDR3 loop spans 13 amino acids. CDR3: CATSRDYAGEAFF. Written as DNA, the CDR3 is TGTGCCACCAGCAGAGATTATGCAGGGGAAGCTTTCTTT. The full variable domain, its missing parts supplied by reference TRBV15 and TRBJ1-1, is DAMVIQNPRYQVTQFGKPVTLSCSQTLNHNVMYWYQQKSSQAPKLLFHYYDKDFNNEADTPDNFQSRRPNTSFCFLDIRSPGLGDTAMYLCATSRDYAGEAFFGQGTRLTVV.

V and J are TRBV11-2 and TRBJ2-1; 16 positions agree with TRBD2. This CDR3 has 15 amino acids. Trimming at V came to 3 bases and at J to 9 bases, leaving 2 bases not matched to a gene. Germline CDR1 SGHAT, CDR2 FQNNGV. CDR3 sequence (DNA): TGTGCCAGCAGCTTGGGACTAGCGGGAGGGAGTGAGCAGTTCTTC. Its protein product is CASSLGLAGGSEQFF.

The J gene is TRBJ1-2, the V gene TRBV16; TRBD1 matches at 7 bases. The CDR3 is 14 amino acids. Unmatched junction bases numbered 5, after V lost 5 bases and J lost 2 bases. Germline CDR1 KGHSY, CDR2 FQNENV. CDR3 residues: CASSSDRDNYGYTF. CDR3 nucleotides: TGTGCCAGCAGCTCTGACAGGGACAACTATGGCTACACCTTC. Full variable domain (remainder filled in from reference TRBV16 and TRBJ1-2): GEEVAQTPKHLVRGEGQKAKLYCAPIKGHSYVFWYQQVLKNEFKFLISFQNENVFDETGMPKERFSAKCLPNSPCSLEIQATKLEDSAVYFCASSSDRDNYGYTFGSGTRLTVV.

DNA of the CDR3: TGCGCCAGCAGTCCTTTTGGGGAGGGTTTGGGGGAGCAGTACTTC. This gives the protein CASSPFGEGLGEQYF. The rearrangement joins TRBV23-1 to TRBJ2-7, with TRBD2 matching 7 bases. TRBV23-1 belongs to the ORF category, with a function that is uncertain. The CDR3 is made up of 15 amino acids. V shed 4 bases, J shed 7 bases, and the junction held 13 bases outside the gene matches.

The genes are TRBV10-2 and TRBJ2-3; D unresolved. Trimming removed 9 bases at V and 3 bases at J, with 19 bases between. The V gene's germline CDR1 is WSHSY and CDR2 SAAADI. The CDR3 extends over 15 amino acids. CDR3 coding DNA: TGCGCCAGTGTGGAGCAGGATATCAAGACAGATACGCAGTATTTT. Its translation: CASVEQDIKTDTQYF.

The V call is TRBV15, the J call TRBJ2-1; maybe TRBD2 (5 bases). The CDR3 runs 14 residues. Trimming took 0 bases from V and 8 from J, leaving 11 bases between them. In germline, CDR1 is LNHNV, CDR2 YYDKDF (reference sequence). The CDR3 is CATSRDDGNDEQFF. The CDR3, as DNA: TGTGCCACCAGCAGAGATGACGGGAACGATGAGCAGTTCTTC. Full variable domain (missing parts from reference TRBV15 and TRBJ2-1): DAMVIQNPRYQVTQFGKPVTLSCSQTLNHNVMYWYQQKSSQAPKLLFHYYDKDFNNEADTPDNFQSRRPNTSFCFLDIRSPGLGDTAMYLCATSRDDGNDEQFFGPGTRLTVL.

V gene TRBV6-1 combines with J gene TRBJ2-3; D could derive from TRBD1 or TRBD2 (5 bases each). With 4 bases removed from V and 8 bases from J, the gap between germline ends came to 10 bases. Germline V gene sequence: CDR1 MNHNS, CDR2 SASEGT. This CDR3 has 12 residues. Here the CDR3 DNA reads TGTGCCAGCAGTGCCCGGGACCTTACGCAGTATTTT. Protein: CASSARDLTQYF.

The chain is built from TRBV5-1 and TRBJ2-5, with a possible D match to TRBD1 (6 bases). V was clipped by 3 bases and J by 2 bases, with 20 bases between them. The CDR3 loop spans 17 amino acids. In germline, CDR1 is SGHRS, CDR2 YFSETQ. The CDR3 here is CASSSPLIQGRQETQYF. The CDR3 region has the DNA TGCGCCAGCAGCTCGCCACTCATTCAGGGGCGACAAGAGACCCAGTACTTC.

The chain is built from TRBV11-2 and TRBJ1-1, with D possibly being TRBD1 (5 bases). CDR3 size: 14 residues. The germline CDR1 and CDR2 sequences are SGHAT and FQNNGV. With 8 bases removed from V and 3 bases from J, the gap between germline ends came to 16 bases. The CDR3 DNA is TGTGCCAGCGGAGGGGCTACCCTTTACACTGAAGCTTTCTTT. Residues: CASGGATLYTEAFF.

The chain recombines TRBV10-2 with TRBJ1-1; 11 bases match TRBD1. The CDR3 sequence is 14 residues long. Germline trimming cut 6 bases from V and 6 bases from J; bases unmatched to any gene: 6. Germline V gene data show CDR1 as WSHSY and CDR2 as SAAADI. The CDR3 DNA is TGCGCCAGCAGCCGGACAGGGGGCGCCCCTGAAGCTTTCTTT. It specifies CASSRTGGAPEAFF.

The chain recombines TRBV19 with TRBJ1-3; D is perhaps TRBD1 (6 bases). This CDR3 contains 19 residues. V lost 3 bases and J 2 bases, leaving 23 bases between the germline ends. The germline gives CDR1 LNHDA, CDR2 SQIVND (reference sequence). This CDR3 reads CASSIVFLPTGSTGNTIYF. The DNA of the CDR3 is TGTGCCAGTAGTATTGTCTTTCTCCCGACAGGCTCCACTGGAAACACCATATATTTT.

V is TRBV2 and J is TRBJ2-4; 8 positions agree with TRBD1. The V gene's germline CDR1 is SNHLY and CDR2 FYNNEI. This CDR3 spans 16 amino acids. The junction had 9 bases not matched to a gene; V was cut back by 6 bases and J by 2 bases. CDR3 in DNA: TGTGCCAGCAGCTCCCTTGACAGGGGCACCAAAAACATTCAGTACTTC. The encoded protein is CASSSLDRGTKNIQYF. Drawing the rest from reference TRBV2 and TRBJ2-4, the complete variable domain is EPEVTQTPSHQVTQMGQEVILRCVPISNHLYFYWYRQILGQKVEFLVSFYNNEISEKSEIFDDQFSVERPDGSNFTLKIRSTKLEDSAMYFCASSSLDRGTKNIQYFGAGTRLSVL.

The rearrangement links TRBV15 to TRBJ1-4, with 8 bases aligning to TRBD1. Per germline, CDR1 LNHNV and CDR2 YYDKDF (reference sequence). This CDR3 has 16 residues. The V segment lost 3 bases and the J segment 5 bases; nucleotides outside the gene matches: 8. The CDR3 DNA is TGTGCCACCAGCAGTGAACTAAGGACAGGGAATGAAAAACTGTTTTTT. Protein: CATSSELRTGNEKLFF.

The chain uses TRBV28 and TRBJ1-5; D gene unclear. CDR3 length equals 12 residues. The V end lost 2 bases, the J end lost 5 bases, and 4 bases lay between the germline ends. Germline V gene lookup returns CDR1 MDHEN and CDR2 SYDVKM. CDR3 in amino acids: CASSLNYQPQHF. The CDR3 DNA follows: TGTGCCAGCAGTTTAAACTATCAGCCCCAGCATTTT.

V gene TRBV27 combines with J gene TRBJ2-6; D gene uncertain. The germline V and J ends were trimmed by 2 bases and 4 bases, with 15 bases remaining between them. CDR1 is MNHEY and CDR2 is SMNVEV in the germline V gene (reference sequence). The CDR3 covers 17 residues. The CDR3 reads CASSLILGLGGANVLTF. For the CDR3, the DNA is TGTGCCAGCAGTTTAATACTGGGTTTGGGGGGGGCCAACGTCCTGACTTTC.

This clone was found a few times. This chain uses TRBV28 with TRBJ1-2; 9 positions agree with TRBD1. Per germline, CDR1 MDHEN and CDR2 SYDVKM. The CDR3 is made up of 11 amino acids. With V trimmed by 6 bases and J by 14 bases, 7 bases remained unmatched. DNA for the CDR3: TGTGCCAGCAGCTATCGGGACAGGGTAACCTTC. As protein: CASSYRDRVTF.

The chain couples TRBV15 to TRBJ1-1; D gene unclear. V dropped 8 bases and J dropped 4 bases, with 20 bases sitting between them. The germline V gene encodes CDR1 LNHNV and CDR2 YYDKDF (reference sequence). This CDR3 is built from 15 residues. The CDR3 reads CATADPRRVSTEAFF. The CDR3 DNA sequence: TGTGCCACCGCTGACCCGAGGAGGGTGAGCACTGAAGCTTTCTTT.

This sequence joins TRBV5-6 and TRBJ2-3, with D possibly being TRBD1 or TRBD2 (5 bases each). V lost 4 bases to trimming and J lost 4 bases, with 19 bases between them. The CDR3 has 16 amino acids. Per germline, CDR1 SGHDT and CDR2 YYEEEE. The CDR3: CASSLPWGSGADTQYF. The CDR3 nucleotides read TGTGCCAGCAGCCTCCCGTGGGGGTCTGGTGCAGATACGCAGTATTTT.

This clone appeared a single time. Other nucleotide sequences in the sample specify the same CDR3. CDR3 DNA sequence: TGTGCCAGCAGCTTATCGGGAGACCAAGAGACCCAGTACTTC. Encoded protein: CASSLSGDQETQYF. This rearrangement joins TRBV7-2 to TRBJ2-5; TRBD2 might be the D (6 bases). Germline lookup yields CDR1 SGHTA and CDR2 FQGNSA. The CDR3 runs to 14 residues. V was shortened by 2 bases and J by 0 bases, with 7 bases between the two germline ends.

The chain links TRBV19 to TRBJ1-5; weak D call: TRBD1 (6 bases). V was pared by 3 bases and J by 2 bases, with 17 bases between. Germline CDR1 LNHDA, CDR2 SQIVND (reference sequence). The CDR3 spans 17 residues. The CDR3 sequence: CASSILGGRQGNQPQHF. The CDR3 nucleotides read TGTGCCAGTAGTATCCTAGGGGGGAGGCAGGGCAATCAGCCCCAGCATTTT.